This T cell receptor beta chain was recorded in a study of shared clonotypes between healthy human individuals. Overall study findings and caveats: Clonotypes shared by all four sorted-subset donors had higher generation probabilities than non-shared clonotypes.

Adult Caucasians living in Nashville, Tennessee made up all of the donors. Original methodology: Filtering differed since immunoSEQ provided only junctions, with no quality scores. This table comes from immunoSEQ multiplex PCR, and its TCRdb copy is limited to in-frame clones, with some not included. The V and J calls and the clone size are those of that table, but D and trimming were determined from the DNA. The sample lists approximately 2.5 million clones; 85% to 95% were seen once. As concerns this clone: Its antigen is unknown.

J lost 1 base, V lost 0 bases, and 1 base had no gene match. The germline V gene has CDR1 SGHTA and CDR2 FQGNSA. The CDR3 is made up of 16 amino acids. The sequenced sample consisted of naive CD4+ T cells sorted from blood. Subset defined: CD45RA+ positively selected. This clonotype was sampled from a man aged 18 to 29 in good health. This sequence joins TRBV7-2 and TRBJ2-5, with 11 bases aligning to TRBD2. CDR3 loop: CASSLALAGAQETQYF. The CDR3 DNA follows: TGTGCCAGCAGCTTAGCACTAGCGGGGGCCCAAGAGACCCAGTACTTC.